These T cell receptor beta chains were read from a single sample in a study of glioma-infiltrating T cells. TCRdb reanalysed the multiplex PCR reads using MiXCR and keeps one entry per CDR3 protein. The repertoire holds around 90,000 distinct CDR3 sequences, roughly 37% seen once, with roughly two fifths in the top ten. The sequenced material came from glioma tissue, nonneoplastic brain tissue, or PBMCs (not recorded which). These receptors all stem from a human donor with low-grade glioma or glioblastoma, undergoing nonglioma brain surgery, or in good health (not recorded which). The CDR3 runs from the conserved cysteine through the conserved F or W. Fields, in order: V gene, D gene, J gene, clone size, CDR3 protein, CDR3 DNA. D genes are given only for firm matches. Size is stated for part of the rows, as once, few or many counts, or as a class when the clone is expanded.

>TRBV27|-|TRBJ1-2|many
CASSLQAGNYGYTF
TGTGCCAGCAGTTTACAGGCAGGGAACTATGGCTACACCTTC
>TRBV20-1|-|TRBJ1-1|many
CSASSGRLGTEAFF
TGCAGTGCTAGCAGTGGGCGGCTTGGCACTGAAGCTTTCTTT
>TRBV20-1|TRBD2|TRBJ2-5|many
CSARELSGAATQYF
TGCAGTGCTAGAGAATTAAGCGGGGCGGCGACCCAGTACTTC
>TRBV19|TRBD1|TRBJ1-5|many
CASSPRTGYQPQHF
TGTGCCAGTAGTCCCCGGACAGGGTACCAGCCCCAGCATTTT
>TRBV27|TRBD1|TRBJ1-6|-
CASSSRSQGQPLHF
TGTGCCAGCAGTTCACGATCACAGGGACAGCCCCTCCACTTT
>TRBV5-5|-|TRBJ1-1|-
CASSRSTEAFF
TGTGCCAGCAGCCGGAGCACTGAAGCTTTCTTT
>TRBV2|-|TRBJ2-5|-
CASSEGGTEETQYF
TGTGCCAGCAGTGAAGGAGGTACGGAAGAGACCCAGTACTTC
>TRBV6-2/TRBV6-3|TRBD2|TRBJ2-3|-
CASRQGLAVTDTQYF
TGTGCCAGCCGCCAAGGACTAGCGGTCACAGATACGCAGTATTTT
>TRBV19|-|TRBJ1-2|many
CATWTRGYYTF
TGTGCCACCTGGACCAGGGGTTACTACACCTTC
>TRBV7-2|-|TRBJ1-1|-
CAGSLVSQQKTEAFF
TGTGCCGGCAGCTTAGTTAGTCAGCAGAAAACTGAAGCTTTCTTT
>TRBV7-2|-|TRBJ2-1|many
CASRSTGVSYNEQFF
TGTGCCAGCAGATCAACGGGGGTTTCCTACAATGAGCAGTTCTTC
>TRBV28|-|TRBJ2-7|many
CASSLKPGRPSYEQYF
TGTGCCAGCAGTTTAAAGCCGGGCCGACCTTCCTACGAGCAGTACTTC
>TRBV19|TRBD2|TRBJ2-3|many
CASSIPLADTDTQYF
TGTGCCAGTAGTATTCCCCTAGCGGACACAGATACGCAGTATTTT
>TRBV28|TRBD1|TRBJ2-5|once
CASSGDRVWKTQYF
TGTGCCAGCAGTGGGGACAGGGTATGGAAGACCCAGTACTTC
>TRBV6-1|-|TRBJ2-5|many
CGVGGKETQYF
TGTGGGGTAGGGGGTAAAGAGACCCAGTACTTC
>TRBV28|-|TRBJ2-7|-
CVSRGTGRYEQYF
TGTGTGAGCAGGGGTACTGGCCGGTACGAGCAGTACTTC